Below, 27 T cell receptor beta chains from the same sample are listed, as sequenced in a study of cytomegalovirus exposure and HLA in healthy donors (dated by TCRdb to about 2017). The receptor library was made with the immunoSEQ multiplex PCR assay. For the multiplex PCR, a mixture combining 60 forward primers for TCR Vbeta segments and 13 reverse primers for TCR Jbeta segments was used. Sourced from immuneACCESS, this table was stored by TCRdb with only in-frame sequences that have V and J called. A share of the clones is absent; for the studies checked, an unresolved V gene accounts for under half, and the remainder has no known explanation. The sample table holds around 110,000 clones, of which just under 70% were seen once. In total, the top ten clones hold roughly 8.7% of the sample. Sequencing used PBMCs. The receptors stem from a man aged 30 to 45 in good health and CMV-seropositive.

For the CDR3, the DNA is TGTGCCAGCTCAGGCACAGGGGGCAATGAGCAGTTCTTC. Translated: CASSGTGGNEQFF. The chain links TRBV18 to TRBJ2-1; 8 bases align to TRBD1. Trimming at V came to 5 bases and at J to 6 bases, leaving 3 bases not matched to a gene. Germline V gene data show CDR1 as KGHSH and CDR2 as LQKENI. The CDR3 consists of 13 residues.

The CDR3 sequence is CASSPPNRYNSPLHF. The CDR3 DNA reads as TGTGCCAGCAGTCCTCCGAACAGGTATAATTCACCCCTCCACTTT. The genes are TRBV28 and TRBJ1-6; tentatively, D is TRBD1 (5 bases). Germline CDR1 MDHEN, CDR2 SYDVKM. CDR3 size: 15 residues. V was cut by 5 bases and J by 4 bases, with 12 bases left in between.

With regard to this clone: A read error is likely, as this CDR3 ends without the conserved phenylalanine or tryptophan. The chain couples TRBV7-9 to TRBJ1-2, with 7 bases matching TRBD1. The CDR3 loop spans 14 amino acids. V trimming: 2 bases; J trimming: 8 bases; junction bases outside the gene matches: 8. The germline gives CDR1 SEHNR, CDR2 FQNEAQ (reference sequence). The CDR3 reads CASSLLTGAGGYTL. The CDR3 region has the DNA TGTGCCAGCAGCTTATTAACAGGGGCGGGGGGCTACACCCTC.

The chain uses TRBV5-4 and TRBJ2-1; the match to TRBD2 covers 8 bases. The CDR3 spans 19 residues. V was pared by 3 bases and J by 2 bases, with 16 bases of the junction left unmatched. Germline V gives CDR1 SGHNT, CDR2 YYREEE (reference sequence). DNA for the CDR3: TGTGCCAGCAGCTCTTATAGGGGTAGCGGGACCCTCCCCTACAATGAGCAGTTCTTC. This gives the protein CASSSYRGSGTLPYNEQFF.

The V call is TRBV11-2, the J call TRBJ2-7, with 14 bases matching TRBD2. Germline CDR1 is SGHAT and CDR2 is FQNNGV. V lost 5 bases and J lost 5; bases outside the gene matches: 8. The CDR3 runs 16 residues. Here the CDR3 DNA reads TGTGCCAGCAGCCTGACCGGGACTAGCGGGGGCGACGAGCAGTACTTC. It yields the protein CASSLTGTSGGDEQYF. The entire variable domain, with the rest obtained from reference TRBV11-2 and TRBJ2-7, is as follows: EAGVAQSPRYKIIEKRQSVAFWCNPISGHATLYWYQQILGQGPKLLIQFQNNGVVDDSQLPKDRFSAERLKGVDSTLKIQPAKLEDSAVYLCASSLTGTSGGDEQYFGPGTRLTVT.

J is TRBJ2-5 and V is TRBV7-6; a possible D gene is TRBD1 (6 bases). CDR1 is SGHVS and CDR2 is FNYEAQ in the germline V gene. CDR3 size: 16 residues. Between the trimmed V and J ends, which lost 2 bases and 2 bases, there was a span of 15 bases. The CDR3 DNA reads TGTGCCAGCAGCTTACAGGGGCGTGTTCAACAAGAGACCCAGTACTTC. It codes for CASSLQGRVQQETQYF.

This chain joins TRBV10-1 and TRBJ2-7, with 7 nucleotides matching TRBD1. Germline V gene data show CDR1 as WNHNN and CDR2 as SYGVQD (reference sequence). The CDR3 runs to 15 residues. The V segment lost 0 bases and the J segment 1 base; nucleotides outside the gene matches: 3. In DNA form, the CDR3 reads TGCGCCAGCAGTGAGTCGGCAGGGGGTTCCTACGAGCAGTACTTC. This gives the protein CASSESAGGSYEQYF.

The chain employs TRBV19 and TRBJ1-3; a possible D gene is TRBD1 (6 bases). CDR1 is LNHDA and CDR2 is SQIVND in the germline V gene (reference sequence). CDR3 size: 18 residues. The V and J ends lost 7 bases and 0 bases respectively, with 22 bases between them. The chain's CDR3 is CASIRRPGDDSSGNTIYF. In DNA, the CDR3 is TGTGCCAGTATCCGACGGCCAGGGGACGACAGCTCTGGAAACACCATATATTTT.

This chain connects TRBV9 to TRBJ2-2; perhaps TRBD2 as D (5 bases). Germline assignment: CDR1 SGDLS and CDR2 YYNGEE. The CDR3 sequence is 19 residues long. V dropped 3 bases and J dropped 5 bases, with 26 bases sitting between them. CDR3 sequence reads: CASSEDLAGPSGWTGELFF. CDR3 nucleotide sequence: TGTGCCAGCAGCGAGGACCTGGCAGGACCCTCGGGGTGGACCGGGGAGCTGTTTTTT.

V is TRBV9 and J is TRBJ2-1, with D perhaps TRBD2 (5 bases). CDR3 length equals 16 residues. V was clipped by 0 bases and J by 3 bases, with 13 bases between them. Germline CDR1 and CDR2: SGDLS and YYNGEE. The CDR3 sequence: CASSVGEGSYYNEQFF. The CDR3, as DNA: TGTGCCAGCAGCGTAGGTGAAGGGAGCTACTACAATGAGCAGTTCTTC. The full variable domain, in which reference TRBV9 and TRBJ2-1 provide the parts outside the CDR3, is DSGVTQTPKHLITATGQRVTLRCSPRSGDLSVYWYQQSLDQGLQFLIQYYNGEERAKGNILERFSAQQFPDLHSELNLSSLELGDSALYFCASSVGEGSYYNEQFFGPGTRLTVL.

This clone was counted between two and nine times. This chain connects TRBV28 to TRBJ2-3; no clear D. CDR1 is MDHEN and CDR2 is SYDVKM in the germline V gene. V was shortened by 1 base and J by 4 bases, with 15 bases between the two germline ends. The CDR3 length is 16 residues. CDR3 nucleotide sequence: TGTGCCAGCAGTTTATTTCAGCGCCTCTGGTCAGATACGCAGTATTTT. Residues: CASSLFQRLWSDTQYF.

The rearrangement uses TRBV25-1 and TRBJ1-1; D is possibly TRBD1 (5 bases). This CDR3 has 14 residues. CDR1 is MGHDK, CDR2 SYGVNS, per germline. Trimming removed 8 bases at V and 3 bases at J, with 16 bases between. The chain's CDR3 is CASLPGWGDTEAFF. The CDR3 nucleotides are TGTGCCAGCTTACCCGGTTGGGGGGACACTGAAGCTTTCTTT.

The chain is built from TRBV9 and TRBJ2-3; 9 bases line up with TRBD2. CDR1 SGDLS and CDR2 YYNGEE come from the germline V gene. The CDR3 is 16 residues long. V was pared by 3 bases and J by 4 bases, with 9 bases of the junction left unmatched. CDR3 nucleotide sequence: TGTGCCAGCAGCGGAATAGGCGGGAGGGCCTCAGATACGCAGTATTTT. Its translation: CASSGIGGRASDTQYF.

This clone was found a few times. The V call is TRBV7-8, the J call TRBJ2-3, with D uncertain. Germline loops: CDR1 SGHVS, CDR2 FQNEAQ. This CDR3 contains 16 residues. Trimming pared 2 bases from V and 1 base from J, leaving 13 bases between. The CDR3 sequence is CASSLLFELGTDTQYF. The CDR3 DNA sequence: TGTGCCAGCAGCTTACTCTTTGAGCTGGGCACAGATACGCAGTATTTT.

This chain links TRBV28 with TRBJ2-1, with no clear D. This CDR3 spans 17 amino acids. Germline CDR1 reads MDHEN; CDR2 reads SYDVKM. Trimming cost V 1 base and J 3 bases, with 16 bases left between them. The CDR3 nucleotides are TGTGCCAGCAGTTTATCCTCTCAGACTGGCAACTACAATGAGCAGTTCTTC. Its translation: CASSLSSQTGNYNEQFF.

The genes are TRBV9 and TRBJ1-1; no clear D gene. This CDR3 contains 16 residues. From germline, CDR1 is SGDLS and CDR2 YYNGEE. The V gene lost 3 bases and the J gene lost 0 bases, with 15 bases spanning the gap. CDR3 DNA: TGTGCCAGCAGCGAGGGCCTCTCGACTATGAACACTGAAGCTTTCTTT. Translated, it gives CASSEGLSTMNTEAFF.

The chain has TRBV5-1 and TRBJ2-3, with 8 positions matching TRBD2. The CDR3 is 15 amino acids. Germline V gene sequence: CDR1 SGHRS, CDR2 YFSETQ. The V segment lost 0 bases and the J segment 4 bases; nucleotides outside the gene matches: 4. The DNA of the CDR3 is TGCGCCAGCAGCTTGGTCGGGGGGGGATCAGATACGCAGTATTTT. It is translated as CASSLVGGGSDTQYF. Drawing the rest from reference TRBV5-1 and TRBJ2-3, the complete variable domain is KAGVTQTPRYLIKTRGQQVTLSCSPISGHRSVSWYQQTPGQGLQFLFEYFSETQRNKGNFPGRFSGRQFSNSRSEMNVSTLELGDSALYLCASSLVGGGSDTQYFGPGTRLTVL.

The table lists this clone with a few counts. The rearrangement joins TRBV9 to TRBJ2-3; 9 bases agree with TRBD2. CDR3 size: 18 residues. V dropped 0 bases and J dropped 4; count of bases not matched to a gene: 12. Germline assignment: CDR1 SGDLS and CDR2 YYNGEE. CDR3 loop: CASSVEVAGEGWADTQYF. CDR3 nucleotide sequence: TGTGCCAGCAGCGTAGAAGTAGCGGGAGAGGGATGGGCAGATACGCAGTATTTT. The full variable domain, with the rest looked up from reference TRBV9 and TRBJ2-3, is DSGVTQTPKHLITATGQRVTLRCSPRSGDLSVYWYQQSLDQGLQFLIQYYNGEERAKGNILERFSAQQFPDLHSELNLSSLELGDSALYFCASSVEVAGEGWADTQYFGPGTRLTVL.

V usage is TRBV11-1 and J usage is TRBJ2-5, with a possible D match to TRBD2 (5 bases). The CDR3 spans 13 residues. Germline assignment: CDR1 SGHAT and CDR2 FQDESV (reference sequence). Trimming cost V 1 base and J 5 bases, with 8 bases left between them. For the CDR3, the DNA is TGTGCCAGCAGCTTAGGCGGGCTGGAGACCCAGTACTTC. Translating it yields CASSLGGLETQYF.

This clone was counted a few times. The chain carries TRBV27 and TRBJ1-3, with TRBD1 as a possible D gene (6 bases). V was trimmed by 2 bases and J by 0 bases, leaving 8 bases between them. Germline V CDR1 and CDR2: MNHEY, SMNVEV (reference sequence). This CDR3 spans 15 amino acids. The CDR3 protein is CASSLDRTSGNTIYF. The CDR3 DNA sequence: TGTGCCAGCAGTTTAGACAGGACCTCTGGAAACACCATATATTTT.

The V call is TRBV10-3, the J call TRBJ1-2; 12 nucleotides align to TRBD1. V shed 3 bases, J shed 6 bases, and the junction held 8 bases outside the gene matches. The CDR3 contains 16 residues. CDR1 is ENHRY and CDR2 is SYGVKD in the germline V gene. The CDR3 reads CAISDSPGQGADGYTF. The CDR3 nucleotides are TGTGCCATCAGTGACTCCCCGGGACAGGGGGCCGATGGCTACACCTTC.

The chain carries TRBV7-9 and TRBJ1-4, with unresolved D. The V gene's germline CDR1 is SEHNR and CDR2 FQNEAQ (reference sequence). The CDR3 loop spans 16 amino acids. V gave up 5 bases and J gave up 4 bases, with 17 bases separating them. The CDR3 region has the DNA TGTGCCAGCAGCCCCTCCCAGGCCGGCATTAATGAAAAACTGTTTTTT. It encodes CASSPSQAGINEKLFF.

The gene calls are TRBV5-1 and TRBJ1-1; D not certain. This CDR3 region has 12 residues. Germline lookup yields CDR1 SGHRS and CDR2 YFSETQ. V was trimmed by 7 bases and J by 1 base, leaving 8 bases between them. The CDR3 sequence is CASGLKNTEAFF. CDR3 sequence (DNA): TGCGCCAGCGGACTGAAGAACACTGAAGCTTTCTTT.

This rearrangement joins TRBV6-6 to TRBJ2-3, with 9 bases aligning to TRBD2. With V trimmed by 5 bases and J by 11 bases, 5 bases remained unmatched. The CDR3 length is 12 residues. In germline, CDR1 is MNHNY, CDR2 SVGAGI (reference sequence). The CDR3 sequence: CASSRGGARQYF. Written as DNA, the CDR3 is TGTGCCAGCAGTCGCGGGGGGGCAAGGCAGTATTTT.

The genes are TRBV19 and TRBJ2-7; 10 positions match TRBD1. CDR1 LNHDA and CDR2 SQIVND come from the germline V gene (reference sequence). This CDR3 region has 15 residues. Losses at the gene ends were 6 bases for V and 2 bases for J; bases not matched to a gene: 7. CDR3 protein: CASSPDRGQTYEQYF. CDR3 in DNA: TGTGCCAGTAGCCCCGACAGGGGGCAGACCTACGAGCAGTACTTC.

This chain links TRBV19 with TRBJ1-2, with D unresolved. Germline V gives CDR1 LNHDA, CDR2 SQIVND (reference sequence). This CDR3 comprises 14 residues. Trimming left V 2 bases short and J 3 bases short, with 10 bases between. The CDR3 here is CASSIMAGYYGYTF. The CDR3 DNA follows: TGTGCCAGTAGTATAATGGCAGGCTACTATGGCTACACCTTC.

This clone occurred a few times. Here the CDR3 reads CASSTTGWTEAFF. The DNA of the CDR3 is TGTGCCAGCAGCACAACAGGGTGGACTGAAGCTTTCTTT. This rearrangement joins TRBV6-5 to TRBJ1-1, with TRBD1 as a possible D gene (6 bases). The CDR3 sequence is 13 residues long. Per the germline V gene, CDR1 is MNHEY and CDR2 is SVGAGI. The V end lost 6 bases, the J end lost 5 bases, and 13 bases lay between the germline ends.